The clone carrying this T cell receptor (beta chain) was counted once. Profiled with immunoSEQ multiplex PCR; TCRdb holds only in-frame clones, not every one. In the table there are about 89,000 clones, 82% of which are singletons. This entry comes from a study of blood T cell repertoires in COVID-19. The wider study: Spain, Italy and the United States supplied samples that represented acute and convalescent COVID-19.

This CDR3 has 11 amino acids. Per the germline V gene, CDR1 is SGHRS and CDR2 is YFSETQ. V dropped 8 bases and J dropped 4 bases, with 10 bases sitting between them. Sequenced material: peripheral blood. The chain couples TRBV5-1 to TRBJ2-7, with a possible D match to TRBD2 (7 bases). The sequence derives from a man aged 65 to 79 with acute or convalescent COVID-19. In DNA, the CDR3 is TGCGCCAGACAGGGAGGGTACGAGCAGTACTTC. This translates into CARQGGYEQYF. Full variable domain (outside the CDR3, taken from reference TRBV5-1 and TRBJ2-7): KAGVTQTPRYLIKTRGQQVTLSCSPISGHRSVSWYQQTPGQGLQFLFEYFSETQRNKGNFPGRFSGRQFSNSRSEMNVSTLELGDSALYLCARQGGYEQYFGPGTRLTVT.